This T cell receptor beta chain was captured in a study of blood T cell repertoires in COVID-19 (dated by TCRdb to the early 2020s). For the study in its entirety: The collaborator samples originated in the United States, Italy and Spain and spanned the acute and convalescent phases of COVID-19. The material from the prospective study consisted of cDNA or gDNA derived from T cells, B-cell-depleted T cells, or PBMCs. The dataset comprised deeply sampled blood TCRbeta repertoires from subjects exposed to, actively infected with, or recovered from COVID-19. The repertoires were made available in a free public database intended to serve as a resource for research on the immune response to SARS-CoV-2. Samples were obtained from the ongoing ImmuneRACE study (first 160 participants) and from 1,254 subjects provided by 6 global collaborators. The sample metadata nearly always contained a de-identified subject ID, COVID-19 status, age in years and sex. HLA class I and class II types, where available, came from metadata supplied by the sample provider rather than from assay-based typing.

The germline V gene encodes CDR1 MNHEY and CDR2 SVGAGI. V and J are trimmed by 8 bases and 4 bases, and the gene matches miss 7 bases of the junction. There are 14 amino acids in the CDR3, from cysteine to phenylalanine inclusive. The sequence is cut down to CDR3 DNA, 42 bases in frame from base 1. Results the study describes overall, beyond this receptor: The quantity of clinical and demographic metadata differed by source and by participant and was supplied without curation.

TCRbeta CDR3 regions were amplified from genomic DNA using the immunoSEQ Assay, a bias-controlled multiplex PCR. The paper's processing steps were these. The number of nucleated cells in each sample was estimated by amplification of reference gene primers within the assay. To quantify the absolute abundance of each unique TCRbeta CDR3 rearrangement, sequence reads were collapsed and filtered. Productive Simpson clonality was computed per sample as the square root of Simpson's diversity index over productive rearrangements. Held by TCRdb, this immuneACCESS table contains in-frame sequences only and omits some clones. Under half of the omission traces to an unresolved V gene where checked; the cause of the rest is unknown. D and trimming were read from the DNA, whereas the V and J calls and clone size are those reported in that table. The sample table holds fewer than 70,000 clones, of which 75% to 95% were seen once. About 9.3% of the sample is taken by the ten largest.

Points on this clone: No antigen is known for it. Nothing much larger sits one base from this clone, and base qualities are not available.

Each collaborating institution followed its own protocols to collect whole blood in K2EDTA tubes. Collaborator samples were shipped for TCRbeta analysis as frozen whole blood, isolated PBMCs, or DNA extracted from either sample type. Source material: peripheral blood. The V and J genes are TRBV6-5 and TRBJ2-2; 7 central nucleotides agree with TRBD2. The receptor comes from an elderly woman with active COVID-19. The CDR3 sequence is CASGGRGATGELFF. The sequence in DNA is TGTGCCAGCGGAGGGAGGGGCGCCACCGGGGAGCTGTTTTTT.